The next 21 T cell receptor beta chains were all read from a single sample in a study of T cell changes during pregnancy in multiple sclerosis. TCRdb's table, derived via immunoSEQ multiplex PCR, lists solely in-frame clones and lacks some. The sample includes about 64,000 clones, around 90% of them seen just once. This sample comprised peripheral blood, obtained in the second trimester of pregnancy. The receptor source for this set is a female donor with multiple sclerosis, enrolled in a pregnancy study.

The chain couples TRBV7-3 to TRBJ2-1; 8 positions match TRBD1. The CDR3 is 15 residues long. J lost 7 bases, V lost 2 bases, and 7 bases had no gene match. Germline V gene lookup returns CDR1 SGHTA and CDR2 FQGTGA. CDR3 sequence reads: CASSLSQGAFNEQFF. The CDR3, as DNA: TGTGCCAGCAGCTTATCCCAGGGGGCTTTTAATGAGCAGTTCTTC.

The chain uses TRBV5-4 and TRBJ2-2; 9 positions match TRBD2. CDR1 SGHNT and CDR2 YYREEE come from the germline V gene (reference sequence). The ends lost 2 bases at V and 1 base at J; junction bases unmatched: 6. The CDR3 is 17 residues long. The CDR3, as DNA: TGTGCCAGCAGCTTCAGGACTAGCGCCTTGAACACCGGGGAGCTGTTTTTT. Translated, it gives CASSFRTSALNTGELFF.

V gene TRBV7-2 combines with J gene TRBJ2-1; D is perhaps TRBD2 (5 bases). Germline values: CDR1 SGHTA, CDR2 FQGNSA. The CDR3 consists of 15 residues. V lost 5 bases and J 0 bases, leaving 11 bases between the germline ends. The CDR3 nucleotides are TGTGCCAGCAGCGCCTCGGGGTCCTCCTACAATGAGCAGTTCTTC. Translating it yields CASSASGSSYNEQFF.

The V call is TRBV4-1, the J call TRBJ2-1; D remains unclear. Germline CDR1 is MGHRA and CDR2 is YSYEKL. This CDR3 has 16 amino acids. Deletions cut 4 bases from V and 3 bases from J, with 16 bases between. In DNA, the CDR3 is TGCGCCAGCAGCCCCCGGAGCCCAAATGACTACAATGAGCAGTTCTTC. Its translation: CASSPRSPNDYNEQFF.

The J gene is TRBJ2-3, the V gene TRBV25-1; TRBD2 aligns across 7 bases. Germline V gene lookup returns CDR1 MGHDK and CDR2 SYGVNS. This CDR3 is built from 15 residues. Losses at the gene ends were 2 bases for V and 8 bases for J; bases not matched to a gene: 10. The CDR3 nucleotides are TGTGCCAGCAGTGAAGGAGCGGGAATAGGAGGTACGCAGTATTTT. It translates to CASSEGAGIGGTQYF.

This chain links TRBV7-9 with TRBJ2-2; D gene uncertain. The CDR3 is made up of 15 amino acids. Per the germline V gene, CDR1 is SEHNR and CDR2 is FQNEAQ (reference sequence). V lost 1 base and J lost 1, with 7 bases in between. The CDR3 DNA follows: TGTGCCAGCAGCTTAGTCACCGGGAACACCGGGGAGCTGTTTTTT. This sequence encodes CASSLVTGNTGELFF.

In DNA form, the CDR3 reads TGTGCCAGCAGGACGGACAGCTCCTACGAGCAGTACTTC. Its protein product is CASRTDSSYEQYF. This chain uses TRBV6-1 with TRBJ2-7; tentatively, D is TRBD1 (6 bases). CDR1 is MNHNS and CDR2 is SASEGT in the germline V gene. The CDR3 is 13 amino acids. Trimming stripped 6 bases from V and 0 bases from J, with 9 bases between.

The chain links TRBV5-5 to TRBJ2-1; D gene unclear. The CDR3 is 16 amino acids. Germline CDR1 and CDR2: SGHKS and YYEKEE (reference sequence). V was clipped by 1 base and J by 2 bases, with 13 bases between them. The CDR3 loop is CASSLSEVVAYNEQFF. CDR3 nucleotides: TGTGCCAGCAGCTTGTCCGAGGTGGTAGCCTACAATGAGCAGTTCTTC.

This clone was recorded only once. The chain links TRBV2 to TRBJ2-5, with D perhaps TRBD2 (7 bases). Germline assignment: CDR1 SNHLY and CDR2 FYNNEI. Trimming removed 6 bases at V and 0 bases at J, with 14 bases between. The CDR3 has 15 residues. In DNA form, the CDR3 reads TGTGCCAGCAGACCACTCGGGGGGCACCAAGAGACCCAGTACTTC. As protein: CASRPLGGHQETQYF. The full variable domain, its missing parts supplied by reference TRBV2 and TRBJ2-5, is EPEVTQTPSHQVTQMGQEVILRCVPISNHLYFYWYRQILGQKVEFLVSFYNNEISEKSEIFDDQFSVERPDGSNFTLKIRSTKLEDSAMYFCASRPLGGHQETQYFGPGTRLLVL.

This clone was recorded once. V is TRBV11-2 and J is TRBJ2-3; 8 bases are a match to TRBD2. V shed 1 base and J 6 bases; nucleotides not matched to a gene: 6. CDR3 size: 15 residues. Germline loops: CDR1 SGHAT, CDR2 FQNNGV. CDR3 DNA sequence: TGTGCCAGCAGCTTAGGACCCGGGACTAGGGATACGCAGTATTTT. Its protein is CASSLGPGTRDTQYF.

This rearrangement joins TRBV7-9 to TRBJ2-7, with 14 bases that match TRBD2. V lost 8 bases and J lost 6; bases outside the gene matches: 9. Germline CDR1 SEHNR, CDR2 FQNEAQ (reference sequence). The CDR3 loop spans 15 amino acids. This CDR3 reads CASRMAGLAGVEQYF. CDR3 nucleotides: TGTGCCAGCCGCATGGCGGGACTAGCGGGAGTCGAGCAGTACTTC.

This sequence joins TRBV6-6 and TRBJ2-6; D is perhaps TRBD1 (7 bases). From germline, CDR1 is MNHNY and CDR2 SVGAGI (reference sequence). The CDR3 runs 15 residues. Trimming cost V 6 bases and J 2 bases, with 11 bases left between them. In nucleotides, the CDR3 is TGTGCCAGCAGCCAGGGGGGCGCTGGGGCCAACGTCCTGACTTTC. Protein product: CASSQGGAGANVLTF.

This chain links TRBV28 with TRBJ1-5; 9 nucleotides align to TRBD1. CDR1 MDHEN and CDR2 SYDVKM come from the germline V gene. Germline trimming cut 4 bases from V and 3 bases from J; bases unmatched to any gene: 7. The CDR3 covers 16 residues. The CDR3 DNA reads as TGTGCCAGCAGTTCGACACGGGACAGGGCCAATCAGCCCCAGCATTTT. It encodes CASSSTRDRANQPQHF.

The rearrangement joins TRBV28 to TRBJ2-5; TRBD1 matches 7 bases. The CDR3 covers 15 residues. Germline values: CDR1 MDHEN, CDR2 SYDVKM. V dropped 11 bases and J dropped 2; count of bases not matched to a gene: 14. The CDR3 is CASIRDSTRQETQYF. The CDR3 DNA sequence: TGTGCCTCAATACGGGACAGCACGAGGCAAGAGACCCAGTACTTC.

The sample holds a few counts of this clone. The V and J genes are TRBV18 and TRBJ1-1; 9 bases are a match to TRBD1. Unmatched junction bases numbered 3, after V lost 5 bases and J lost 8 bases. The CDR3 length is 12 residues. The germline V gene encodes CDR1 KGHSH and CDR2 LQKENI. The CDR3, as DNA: TGTGCCAGCTCATCAGGACAGGGGGAAGCTTTCTTT. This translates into CASSSGQGEAFF.

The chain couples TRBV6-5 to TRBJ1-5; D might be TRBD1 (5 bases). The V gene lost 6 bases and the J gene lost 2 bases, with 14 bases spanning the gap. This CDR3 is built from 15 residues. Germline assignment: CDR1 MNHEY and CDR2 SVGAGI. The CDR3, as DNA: TGTGCCAGCAGCCTGACGACAGTCCGCAATCAGCCCCAGCATTTT. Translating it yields CASSLTTVRNQPQHF.

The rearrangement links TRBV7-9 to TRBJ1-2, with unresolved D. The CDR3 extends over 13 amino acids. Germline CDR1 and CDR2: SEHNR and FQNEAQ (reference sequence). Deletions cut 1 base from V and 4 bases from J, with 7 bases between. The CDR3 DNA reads TGTGCCAGCAGCTTAGGCGGCCTCTATGGCTACACCTTC. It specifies CASSLGGLYGYTF.

CDR3: CASSRGLNEQFF. The CDR3 region has the DNA TGTGCCAGCAGCAGGGGTCTGAATGAGCAGTTCTTC. The chain couples TRBV11-2 to TRBJ2-1, with D perhaps TRBD1 (5 bases). Germline assignment: CDR1 SGHAT and CDR2 FQNNGV. V was pared by 5 bases and J by 7 bases, with 9 bases between. CDR3 length: 12 residues.

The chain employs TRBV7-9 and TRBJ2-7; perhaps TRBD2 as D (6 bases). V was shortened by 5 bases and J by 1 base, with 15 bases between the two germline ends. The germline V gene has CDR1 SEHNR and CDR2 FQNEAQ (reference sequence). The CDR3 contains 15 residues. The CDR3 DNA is TGTGCCAGCAGCCGCCCTAGCGCAAAATCCTACGAGCAGTACTTC. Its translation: CASSRPSAKSYEQYF.

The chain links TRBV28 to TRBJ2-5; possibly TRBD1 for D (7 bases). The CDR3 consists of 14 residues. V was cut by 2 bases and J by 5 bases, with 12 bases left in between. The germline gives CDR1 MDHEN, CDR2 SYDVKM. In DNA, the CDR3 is TGTGCCAGCAGTTTACCAGGGGGACTGGAGACCCAGTACTTC. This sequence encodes CASSLPGGLETQYF. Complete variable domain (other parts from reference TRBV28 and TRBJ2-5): DVKVTQSSRYLVKRTGEKVFLECVQDMDHENMFWYRQDPGLGLRLIYFSYDVKMKEKGDIPEGYSVSREKKERFSLILESASTNQTSMYLCASSLPGGLETQYFGPGTRLLVL.

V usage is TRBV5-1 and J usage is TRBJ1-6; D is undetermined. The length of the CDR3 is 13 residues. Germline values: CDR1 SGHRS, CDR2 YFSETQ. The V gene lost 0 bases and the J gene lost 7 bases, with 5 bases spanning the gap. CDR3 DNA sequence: TGCGCCAGCAGCTTGGGAGGGAATTCACCCCTCCACTTT. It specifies CASSLGGNSPLHF. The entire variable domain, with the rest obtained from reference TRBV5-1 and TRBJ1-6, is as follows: KAGVTQTPRYLIKTRGQQVTLSCSPISGHRSVSWYQQTPGQGLQFLFEYFSETQRNKGNFPGRFSGRQFSNSRSEMNVSTLELGDSALYLCASSLGGNSPLHFGNGTRLTVT.